The T cell receptor (beta chain) described here comes from a study of blood T cell repertoires in COVID-19. Background on the study: Researchers got acute and convalescent COVID-19 samples from the United States, Italy and Spain. From T cells, B-cell-depleted T cells, or PBMCs came the material, which was cDNA or gDNA.

Adults between about 18 and 95 years of age took part from fewer than 30 US areas. Methods used by the authors: Reference gene primer amplification gave estimated nucleated cell counts. Profiled with immunoSEQ multiplex PCR; TCRdb holds only in-frame clones, not every one. V, J and clone size were drawn from that table, and D and trimming were deduced from the DNA. This sample has over 200,000 clones, with around 93% found just once. The V gene lost 3 bases and the J gene lost 7 bases, with 9 bases spanning the gap. The CDR3 totals 13 residues. Germline values: CDR1 SGHTA, CDR2 FQGNSA. Source material: PBMCs or T cells enriched from blood (not recorded which). The receptor was derived from a human donor in a cohort exposed to, infected with or recovered from COVID-19 (not recorded which). The donor label of this sample is uncertain. The rearrangement joins TRBV7-2 to TRBJ2-2, with D maybe TRBD1 (5 bases). CDR3 sequence reads: CASSLQGDGELFF. DNA of the CDR3: TGTGCCAGCAGCTTGCAGGGTGACGGGGAGCTGTTTTTT.